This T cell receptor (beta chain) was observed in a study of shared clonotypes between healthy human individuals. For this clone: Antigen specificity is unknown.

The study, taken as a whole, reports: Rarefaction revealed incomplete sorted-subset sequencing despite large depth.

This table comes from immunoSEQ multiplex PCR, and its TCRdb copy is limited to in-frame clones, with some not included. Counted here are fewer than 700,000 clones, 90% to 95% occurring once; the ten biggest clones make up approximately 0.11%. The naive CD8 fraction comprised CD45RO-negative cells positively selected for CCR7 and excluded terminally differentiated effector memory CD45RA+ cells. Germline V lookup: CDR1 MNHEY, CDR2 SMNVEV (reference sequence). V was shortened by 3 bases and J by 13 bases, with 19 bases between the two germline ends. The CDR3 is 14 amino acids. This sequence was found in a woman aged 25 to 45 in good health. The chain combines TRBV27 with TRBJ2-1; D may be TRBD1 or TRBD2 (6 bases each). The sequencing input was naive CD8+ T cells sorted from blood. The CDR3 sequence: CASSLGFGGTHQFF. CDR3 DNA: TGTGCCAGCAGTTTGGGCTTTGGCGGGACACACCAGTTCTTC.